Listed below are T cell receptor beta chains from one sample, sequenced in a study of cytomegalovirus exposure and HLA in healthy donors. Using immunoSEQ multiplex PCR, the repertoire was profiled, and TCRdb retains in-frame clones only, with some absent. In the table there are about 100,000 clones, 85% to 90% of which are singletons. Specimen: PBMCs. The receptors derive from a man aged 25 to 45 in good health and CMV-seronegative. Both conserved end residues are part of each CDR3. A D gene is named only where the DNA matches it firmly. Rows give clone size only sometimes, using once, few, many, or a class for an expanded clone.

v_gene: TRBV14; j_gene: TRBJ2-5; d_gene: TRBD1; abundance: few; CDR3aa: CASSQKGGHWETQYF; CDR3nt: TGTGCCAGCAGCCAAAAAGGGGGCCATTGGGAGACCCAGTACTTC
v_gene: TRBV30; j_gene: TRBJ2-2; d_gene: TRBD1; abundance: .; CDR3aa: CAWSGLSQGAGELFF; CDR3nt: TGTGCCTGGAGTGGCCTAAGCCAGGGGGCCGGGGAGCTGTTTTTT
v_gene: TRBV30; j_gene: TRBJ1-2; d_gene: TRBD1; abundance: .; CDR3aa: CAWSVLVGGQGARGTGYGYTF; CDR3nt: TGTGCCTGGAGTGTACTTGTAGGGGGACAGGGGGCGCGTGGAACAGGCTATGGCTACACCTTC
v_gene: TRBV11-2; j_gene: TRBJ2-3; d_gene: TRBD2; abundance: once; CDR3aa: CASSLGLADSTDTQYF; CDR3nt: TGTGCCAGCAGCTTGGGACTAGCGGATAGCACAGATACGCAGTATTTT
v_gene: TRBV6-1; j_gene: TRBJ2-7; d_gene: TRBD2; abundance: .; CDR3aa: CASSELAGVLGYEQYF; CDR3nt: TGTGCCAGCAGTGAACTAGCGGGAGTATTAGGGTACGAGCAGTACTTC
v_gene: TRBV29-1; j_gene: TRBJ1-6; d_gene: .; abundance: few; CDR3aa: CSVGVGRDSPLHF; CDR3nt: TGCAGCGTTGGTGTAGGGAGGGATTCACCCCTCCACTTT
v_gene: TRBV2; j_gene: TRBJ1-5; d_gene: .; abundance: .; CDR3aa: CASSEARRGTSAQHF; CDR3nt: TGTGCCAGCAGTGAAGCGAGGAGGGGAACATCCGCCCAGCATTTT
v_gene: TRBV30; j_gene: TRBJ2-7; d_gene: TRBD2; abundance: .; CDR3aa: CAWSVGLAGAYEQYF; CDR3nt: TGTGCCTGGAGTGTAGGACTAGCGGGAGCCTACGAGCAGTACTTC
v_gene: TRBV11-2; j_gene: TRBJ1-2; d_gene: .; abundance: .; CDR3aa: CASSLSGGLNYGYTF; CDR3nt: TGTGCCAGCAGCTTATCCGGCGGCCTTAACTATGGCTACACCTTC
v_gene: TRBV4-1; j_gene: TRBJ2-3; d_gene: .; abundance: .; CDR3aa: CASSQVRSLSTDTQYF; CDR3nt: TGCGCCAGCAGCCAAGTTCGGTCGCTTAGCACAGATACGCAGTATTTT
v_gene: TRBV5-1; j_gene: TRBJ1-2; d_gene: .; abundance: .; CDR3aa: CASSGSGGYTF; CDR3nt: TGCGCCAGCAGCGGGTCAGGTGGCTACACCTTC
v_gene: TRBV6-1; j_gene: TRBJ2-7; d_gene: .; abundance: .; CDR3aa: CASSDPTTREQYF; CDR3nt: TGTGCCAGCAGTGACCCAACGACCAGGGAGCAGTACTTC
v_gene: TRBV6-5; j_gene: TRBJ2-1; d_gene: .; abundance: few; CDR3aa: CASSYSGFSSYNEQFF; CDR3nt: TGTGCCAGCAGTTATTCGGGGTTTTCTTCCTACAATGAGCAGTTCTTC
v_gene: TRBV7-2; j_gene: TRBJ2-5; d_gene: .; abundance: once; CDR3aa: CASSSLLRGFRGQYF; CDR3nt: TGTGCCAGCAGCTCGCTCCTAAGGGGGTTCCGGGGCCAGTACTTC
v_gene: TRBV19; j_gene: TRBJ1-5; d_gene: .; abundance: .; CDR3aa: CASSIGQGNQPQHF; CDR3nt: TGTGCCAGTAGTATTGGTCAGGGGAATCAGCCCCAGCATTTT
v_gene: TRBV5-4; j_gene: TRBJ2-3; d_gene: .; abundance: .; CDR3aa: CASSLKGGGPFADTQYF; CDR3nt: TGTGCCAGCAGCTTGAAAGGGGGAGGGCCTTTTGCAGATACGCAGTATTTT
v_gene: TRBV11-2; j_gene: TRBJ2-7; d_gene: TRBD2; abundance: .; CDR3aa: CASSGGGLGREQYF; CDR3nt: TGTGCCAGCAGCGGGGGGGGACTTGGGCGAGAGCAGTACTTC
v_gene: TRBV27; j_gene: TRBJ2-7; d_gene: TRBD1; abundance: once; CDR3aa: CASSPGQGNSQYF; CDR3nt: TGTGCCAGCAGTCCGGGACAGGGGAATTCCCAGTACTTC
v_gene: TRBV4-2; j_gene: TRBJ2-1; d_gene: TRBD1; abundance: .; CDR3aa: CASNKGAGYNEQFF; CDR3nt: TGTGCCAGCAATAAGGGGGCCGGCTACAATGAGCAGTTCTTC
v_gene: TRBV2; j_gene: TRBJ2-1; d_gene: TRBD2; abundance: .; CDR3aa: CASSETLAGGPGEQFF; CDR3nt: TGTGCCAGCAGTGAAACCCTAGCGGGAGGCCCCGGTGAGCAGTTCTTC
v_gene: TRBV6-4; j_gene: TRBJ2-3; d_gene: TRBD2; abundance: once; CDR3aa: CASSEAGLAGAGGDTQYF; CDR3nt: TGTGCCAGCAGTGAAGCGGGACTAGCGGGAGCGGGAGGAGATACGCAGTATTTT
v_gene: TRBV5-6; j_gene: TRBJ2-5; d_gene: .; abundance: .; CDR3aa: CASSLAKGIGETQYF; CDR3nt: TGTGCCAGCAGCTTGGCAAAGGGGATTGGGGAGACCCAGTACTTC
v_gene: TRBV9; j_gene: TRBJ2-1; d_gene: .; abundance: .; CDR3aa: CASSAGGPSSYNEQFF; CDR3nt: TGTGCCAGCAGCGCGGGGGGCCCCAGCTCCTACAATGAGCAGTTCTTC
v_gene: TRBV2; j_gene: TRBJ1-1; d_gene: TRBD1; abundance: .; CDR3aa: CASKTQGASTEAFF; CDR3nt: TGTGCCAGCAAAACACAGGGGGCGTCCACTGAAGCTTTCTTT
v_gene: TRBV13; j_gene: TRBJ2-3; d_gene: .; abundance: few; CDR3aa: CASSSTDTQYF; CDR3nt: TGTGCCAGCAGCTCGACAGATACGCAGTATTTT
v_gene: TRBV7-6; j_gene: TRBJ2-1; d_gene: TRBD1; abundance: .; CDR3aa: CASSSPGTGYNEQFF; CDR3nt: TGTGCCAGCAGTTCTCCCGGGACAGGTTACAATGAGCAGTTCTTC
v_gene: TRBV19; j_gene: TRBJ1-6; d_gene: .; abundance: .; CDR3aa: CASSRFGRNNSPLHF; CDR3nt: TGTGCCAGTAGCCGATTCGGTCGTAATAATTCACCCCTCCACTTT
v_gene: TRBV2; j_gene: TRBJ2-1; d_gene: TRBD2; abundance: .; CDR3aa: CASSRLAGESYNEQFF; CDR3nt: TGTGCCAGCAGCAGACTAGCGGGAGAAAGTTACAATGAGCAGTTCTTC
v_gene: TRBV2; j_gene: TRBJ1-5; d_gene: .; abundance: .; CDR3aa: CASSDSRYSNQPQHF; CDR3nt: TGTGCCAGCAGTGATAGTAGATATAGCAATCAGCCCCAGCATTTT
v_gene: TRBV7-8; j_gene: TRBJ2-7; d_gene: .; abundance: .; CDR3aa: CASNSFTGNNEQYF; CDR3nt: TGTGCCAGCAACTCATTTACAGGGAACAACGAGCAGTACTTC
v_gene: TRBV27; j_gene: TRBJ2-7; d_gene: .; abundance: .; CDR3aa: CASRSEQGSSYEQYF; CDR3nt: TGTGCCAGCAGGTCAGAACAGGGCAGCTCCTACGAGCAGTACTTC
v_gene: TRBV27; j_gene: TRBJ1-4; d_gene: .; abundance: .; CDR3aa: CASRPIGPGNEKLFF; CDR3nt: TGTGCCAGCAGGCCGATCGGTCCGGGTAATGAAAAACTGTTTTTT
v_gene: TRBV5-1; j_gene: TRBJ2-3; d_gene: .; abundance: .; CDR3aa: CASSLVDTGMDTQYF; CDR3nt: TGCGCCAGCAGCTTGGTGGATACGGGAATGGATACGCAGTATTTT
v_gene: TRBV9; j_gene: TRBJ2-2; d_gene: .; abundance: .; CDR3aa: CASSVGASFLNTGELFF; CDR3nt: TGTGCCAGCAGCGTAGGAGCTTCCTTTCTTAACACCGGGGAGCTGTTTTTT
v_gene: TRBV30; j_gene: TRBJ1-1; d_gene: .; abundance: .; CDR3aa: CAWSGYKGAEAFF; CDR3nt: TGTGCCTGGAGCGGATATAAGGGGGCTGAAGCTTTCTTT
v_gene: TRBV6-5; j_gene: TRBJ1-2; d_gene: .; abundance: .; CDR3aa: CASSYSKATGSGYTF; CDR3nt: TGTGCCAGCAGTTACTCGAAAGCGACAGGAAGCGGCTACACCTTC
v_gene: TRBV7-9; j_gene: TRBJ2-3; d_gene: .; abundance: many; CDR3aa: CASSLRWAPGTDTQYF; CDR3nt: TGTGCCAGCAGCTTACGGTGGGCGCCCGGCACAGATACGCAGTATTTT
v_gene: TRBV18; j_gene: TRBJ1-6; d_gene: .; abundance: .; CDR3aa: CASSPRQGYSPLHF; CDR3nt: TGTGCCAGCTCACCACGGCAGGGGTATTCACCCCTCCACTTT
v_gene: TRBV29-1; j_gene: TRBJ2-5; d_gene: TRBD2; abundance: .; CDR3aa: CSVEDVAGLWETQYF; CDR3nt: TGCAGCGTTGAAGATGTAGCGGGGTTGTGGGAGACCCAGTACTTC
v_gene: TRBV13; j_gene: TRBJ1-1; d_gene: .; abundance: .; CDR3aa: CASSLSRLSHRTNEAFF; CDR3nt: TGTGCCAGCAGCTTATCCCGCTTGTCGCACAGGACTAATGAAGCTTTCTTT
v_gene: TRBV13; j_gene: TRBJ2-2; d_gene: TRBD1; abundance: .; CDR3aa: CASSLARQGATGELFF; CDR3nt: TGTGCCAGCAGCTTAGCCCGACAGGGAGCCACCGGGGAGCTGTTTTTT